This T cell receptor (beta chain) stems from a study of blood T cell repertoires in COVID-19. About the research overall: Whether acute or convalescent, the COVID-19 samples came from the United States, Italy and Spain.

The length of the CDR3 is 12 residues. Trimming stripped 1 base from V and 8 bases from J, with 8 bases between. The V gene's germline CDR1 is LGHDT and CDR2 YNNKEL (reference sequence). TCRdb's copy holds only in-frame clones and misses some; the assay was immunoSEQ multiplex PCR. The repertoire consists of approximately 250,000 clones, with roughly 90% occurring once and the leading ten covering roughly 1.8%. Source material: peripheral blood. The chain employs TRBV3-1 (or the pseudogene TRBV3-2) and TRBJ1-1; unclear D gene. The clonotype was recovered from a man younger than 45 with active or convalescent COVID-19. The CDR3 here is CASSQAGEEAFF. In DNA form, the CDR3 reads TGTGCCAGCAGCCAAGCCGGTGAAGAAGCTTTCTTT.